This T cell receptor beta chain was identified during a study of blood T cells in healthy people across ages. This clonotype was seen ten or more times. Together with a sample-barcoded 5' primer, a J-beta primer mix was included in a second PCR lasting about 6 to 11 cycles. One entry per CDR3 protein results from TCRdb running MiXCR on the 5' RACE reads. The table records more than 750,000 distinct CDR3 sequences, approximately 32% of them present only once. V shed 6 bases, J shed 2 bases, and the junction held 4 bases outside the gene matches. The CDR3 is 14 residues long. From germline, CDR1 is MDHEN and CDR2 SYDVKM. This sample was shared with a second study, whose subject was T cells of mothers and their children.

Sequences were obtained from blood. V gene TRBV28 combines with J gene TRBJ1-2, with 9 positions matching TRBD1. This receptor was identified in a woman aged 40-49 years in good health. The CDR3 nucleotides read TGTGCCAGCAGCCCCGGACAGGGGAACTATGGCTACACCTTC. It encodes CASSPGQGNYGYTF.